These 8 T cell receptor beta chains were sequenced from one sample in a study of T cell repertoires in cytomegalovirus infection. Using its own MiXCR run on the reads, TCRdb lists one record per CDR3 protein. Here the sample spans about 310,000 distinct CDR3 sequences, about 8.8% being singletons. Sequencing was performed on PBMCs. The receptors stem from a human donor in good health (CMV status not recorded). Some clones in this sample may be carry-over from other donors' samples.

This clonotype was observed a few times. This chain links TRBV14 with TRBJ1-2, with D perhaps matching TRBD1 (5 bases). CDR1 and CDR2 from the germline V gene are SGHDN and FVKESK. Trimming removed 1 base from V and 5 bases from J, with 14 bases in between. There are 15 residues in the CDR3. The CDR3 loop is CASSQVGAGAYGYTF. CDR3 bases: TGTGCCAGCAGCCAAGTAGGGGCCGGGGCTTATGGCTACACCTTC.

This clonotype was detected many times. The chain uses TRBV20-1 and TRBJ2-1; no reliable D call. Germline V gene sequence: CDR1 DFQATT, CDR2 SNEGSKA (reference sequence). With 4 bases removed from V and 2 bases from J, the gap between germline ends came to 6 bases. There are 12 residues in the CDR3. The CDR3 spells CSAIETYNEQFF. The CDR3 DNA sequence: TGCAGTGCTATCGAAACCTACAATGAGCAGTTCTTC.

This clonotype was found a few times. V is TRBV20-1 and J is TRBJ2-3; 10 nucleotides line up with TRBD2. Per the germline V gene, CDR1 is DFQATT and CDR2 is SNEGSKA (reference sequence). This CDR3 contains 16 residues. V lost 2 bases and J lost 0; bases outside the gene matches: 5. The chain's CDR3 is CSARRPSGGSTDTQYF. The CDR3 nucleotides are TGCAGTGCTAGAAGGCCTAGCGGGGGAAGCACAGATACGCAGTATTTT.

This clonotype was counted ten times or more. The rearrangement uses TRBV5-1 and TRBJ2-5; D tentatively fits TRBD1 or TRBD2 (5 bases each). This CDR3 is built from 14 residues. CDR1 SGHRS and CDR2 YFSETQ come from the germline V gene. V lost 4 bases, J lost 4 bases, and 14 bases lay in between. CDR3 sequence reads: CASSGTLGRETQYF. The CDR3 coding sequence is TGCGCCAGCAGCGGGACCCTGGGGAGAGAGACCCAGTACTTC. The complete variable domain, with remaining parts taken from reference TRBV5-1 and TRBJ2-5, reads KAGVTQTPRYLIKTRGQQVTLSCSPISGHRSVSWYQQTPGQGLQFLFEYFSETQRNKGNFPGRFSGRQFSNSRSEMNVSTLELGDSALYLCASSGTLGRETQYFGPGTRLLVL.

Many counts were recorded for this clonotype. The chain uses TRBV11-2 and TRBJ2-3; D is unresolved. Trimming shortened V by 2 bases and J by 0 bases, and 15 bases separated the two germline ends. The CDR3 length is 17 residues. Germline V CDR1 and CDR2: SGHAT, FQNNGV. This CDR3 is CASSLRDFTTSTDTQYF. In DNA form, the CDR3 reads TGTGCCAGCAGCTTACGAGATTTTACGACTAGCACAGATACGCAGTATTTT.

This clonotype showed up just a few times. This chain connects TRBV9 to TRBJ1-6; 7 nucleotides match TRBD1. Trimming took 7 bases from V and 4 from J; bases not matched to a gene: 5. This CDR3 is built from 14 residues. The germline V gene has CDR1 SGDLS and CDR2 YYNGEE. CDR3 nucleotides: TGTGCCAGCTCCCACAGGGGATATAATTCACCCCTCCACTTT. Protein sequence: CASSHRGYNSPLHF.

This clonotype was observed a handful of times. The chain has TRBV6-6 and TRBJ1-4; D is uncertain. V was trimmed by 5 bases and J by 13 bases, leaving 23 bases between them. From germline, CDR1 is MNHNY and CDR2 SVGAGI (reference sequence). This CDR3 has 15 residues. Here the CDR3 reads CASSLGREYSKGLFF. Written as DNA, the CDR3 is TGTGCCAGCAGTCTGGGGAGGGAATATTCGAAAGGACTGTTTTTT.

Comment on this clonotype: Since a far larger clone is one base different, this is likely a read error. The V call is TRBV6-2 or TRBV6-3, the J call TRBJ1-1; the D is unclear. The CDR3 runs 12 residues. The germline V and J ends were trimmed by 6 bases and 6 bases, with 11 bases remaining between them. Germline-derived CDR1 and CDR2 are MNHEY and SVGEGT. The CDR3 spells CASSSVGAEAFF. In DNA form, the CDR3 reads TGTGCCAGCAGCTCAGTCGGGGCTGAAGCTTTCTTT.